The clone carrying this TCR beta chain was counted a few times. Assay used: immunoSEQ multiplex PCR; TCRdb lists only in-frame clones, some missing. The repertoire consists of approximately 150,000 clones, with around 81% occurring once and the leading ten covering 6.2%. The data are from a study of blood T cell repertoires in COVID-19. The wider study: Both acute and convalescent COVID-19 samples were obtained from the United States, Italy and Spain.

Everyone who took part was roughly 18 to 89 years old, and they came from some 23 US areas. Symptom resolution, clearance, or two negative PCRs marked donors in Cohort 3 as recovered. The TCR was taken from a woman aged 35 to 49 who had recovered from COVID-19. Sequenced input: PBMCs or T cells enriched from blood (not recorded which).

CDR3 in amino acids: CASSNGMSNQPQHF. The CDR3 coding sequence is TGCGCCAGCAGCAACGGGATGAGCAATCAGCCCCAGCATTTT. The chain uses TRBV5-1 and TRBJ1-5; no definite D call. CDR3 length: 14 residues. Germline values: CDR1 SGHRS, CDR2 YFSETQ. Trimming left V 4 bases short and J 1 base short, with 9 bases between.